This T cell receptor (beta chain) originates from a study of shared clonotypes between healthy human individuals. Study context: Donors were a couple of women and a few men aged 18 to 49.

The length of the CDR3 is 15 residues. Germline V gene data show CDR1 as MDHEN and CDR2 as SYDVKM. V lost 0 bases and J lost 9, with 16 bases in between. Each subset's genomic DNA was shared equally among a number of immunoSEQ plates. Repertoires were generated with immunoSEQ multiplex PCR, while TCRdb's copy carries only in-frame clones and drops some. The table lists hundreds of thousands of clones, around 77% of them singletons. The clonotype was recovered from a woman aged 40 to 50 in good health. Some clones in this sample may be carry-over from other donors' samples. The rearrangement uses TRBV28 and TRBJ2-3; D is ambiguous. Sequenced sample: PBMCs. The CDR3 protein is CASSLWRTKELTQYF. CDR3 coding DNA: TGTGCCAGCAGTTTATGGCGGACGAAAGAGTTGACGCAGTATTTT.